This TCR beta chain was captured in a study of identical twins' blood T cells. Across the study: Around 50 million reads came from some 12 libraries, six alpha, six beta. Points from the study as a whole: Environmental influences on twin similarity could not be excluded. Each donor's most abundant TCRbeta clonotypes shared more CDR3 sequences with her twin than unrelated donors. Twins reportedly had markedly more similar V usage than unrelated donors, even among out-of-frame TCRbeta clonotypes.

V lost 0 bases and J 0 bases, leaving 9 bases between the germline ends. CDR3 length equals 16 residues. Germline V CDR1 and CDR2: LNHNV, YYDKDF (reference sequence). TCRdb reanalysed the 5' RACE reads using MiXCR and keeps one entry per CDR3 protein. Of 300,000 to 450,000 distinct CDR3 sequences detected, under 30% appear once; the ten largest clones hold more than 5.5%. Concerning this clonotype itself: Its antigen is unidentified.

The J gene is TRBJ2-1, the V gene TRBV15; D is undetermined. This sequence was found in a woman aged 18-49 years in good health. Sequenced material: PBMCs. CDR3 in DNA: TGTGCCACCAGCAGAGATCTCTTGAGCTCCTACAATGAGCAGTTCTTC. Amino acids: CATSRDLLSSYNEQFF.